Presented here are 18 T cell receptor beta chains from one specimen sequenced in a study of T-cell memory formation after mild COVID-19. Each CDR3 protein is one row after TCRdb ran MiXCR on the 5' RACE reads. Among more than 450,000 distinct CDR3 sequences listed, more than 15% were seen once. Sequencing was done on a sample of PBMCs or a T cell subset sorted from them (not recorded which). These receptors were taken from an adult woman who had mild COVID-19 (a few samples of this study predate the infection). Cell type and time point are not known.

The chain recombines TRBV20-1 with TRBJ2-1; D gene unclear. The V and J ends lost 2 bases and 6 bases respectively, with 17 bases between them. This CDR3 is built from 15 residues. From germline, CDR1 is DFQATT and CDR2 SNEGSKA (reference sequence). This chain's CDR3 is CSARRVGLDINEQFF. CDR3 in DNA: TGCAGTGCTAGAAGGGTCGGCCTAGATATCAATGAGCAGTTCTTC.

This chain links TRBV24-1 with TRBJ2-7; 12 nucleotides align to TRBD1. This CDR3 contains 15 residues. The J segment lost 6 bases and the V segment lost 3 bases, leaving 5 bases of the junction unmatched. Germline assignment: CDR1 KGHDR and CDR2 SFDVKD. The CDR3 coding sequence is TGTGCCACCAGTGATGTGCGGGGACAGGGGGCCGAGCAGTACTTC. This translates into CATSDVRGQGAEQYF.

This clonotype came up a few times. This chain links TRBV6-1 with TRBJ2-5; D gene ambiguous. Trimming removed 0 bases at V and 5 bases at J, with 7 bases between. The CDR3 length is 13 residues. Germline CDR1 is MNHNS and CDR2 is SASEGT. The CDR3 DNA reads TGTGCCAGCAGTGAAGCGCACGTGGAGACCCAGTACTTC. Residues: CASSEAHVETQYF.

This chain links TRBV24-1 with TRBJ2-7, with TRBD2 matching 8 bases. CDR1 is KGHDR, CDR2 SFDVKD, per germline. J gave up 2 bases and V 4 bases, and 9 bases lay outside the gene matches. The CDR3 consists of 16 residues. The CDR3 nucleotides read TGTGCCACCAGTGACACCGGGACTAGAGACCCCTACGAGCAGTACTTC. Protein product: CATSDTGTRDPYEQYF.

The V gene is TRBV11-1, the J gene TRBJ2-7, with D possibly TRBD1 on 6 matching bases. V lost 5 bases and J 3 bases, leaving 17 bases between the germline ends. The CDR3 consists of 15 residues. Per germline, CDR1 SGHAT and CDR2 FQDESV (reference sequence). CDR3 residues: CASSRQPDRLYEQYF. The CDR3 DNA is TGTGCCAGCAGCCGTCAACCCGACAGGCTCTACGAGCAGTACTTC. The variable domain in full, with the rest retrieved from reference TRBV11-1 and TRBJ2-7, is EAEVAQSPRYKITEKSQAVAFWCDPISGHATLYWYRQILGQGPELLVQFQDESVVDDSQLPKDRFSAERLKGVDSTLKIQPAELGDSAMYLCASSRQPDRLYEQYFGPGTRLTVT.

The CDR3 here is CASVGGGELFF. The CDR3 DNA follows: TGTGCTAGTGTCGGGGGCGGGGAGCTGTTTTTT. The gene calls are TRBV12-5 and TRBJ2-2; TRBD2 is a possible D gene (6 bases). V gave up 7 bases and J gave up 7 bases, with 7 bases separating them. This CDR3 has 11 residues. CDR1 is LGHNT and CDR2 is FRNRAP in the germline V gene.

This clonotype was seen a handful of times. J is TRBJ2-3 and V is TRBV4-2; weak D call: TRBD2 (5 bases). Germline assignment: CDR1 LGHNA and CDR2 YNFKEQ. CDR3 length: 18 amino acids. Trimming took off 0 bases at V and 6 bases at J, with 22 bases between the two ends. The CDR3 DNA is TGTGCCAGCAGCCAAGAGCCCTCCATAGCGCCTATCAGGGATACGCAGTATTTT. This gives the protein CASSQEPSIAPIRDTQYF.

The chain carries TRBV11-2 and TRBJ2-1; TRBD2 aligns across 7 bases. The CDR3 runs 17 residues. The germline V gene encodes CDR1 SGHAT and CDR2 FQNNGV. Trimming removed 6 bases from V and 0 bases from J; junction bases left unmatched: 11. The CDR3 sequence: CASRILAPLSSYNEQFF. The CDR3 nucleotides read TGTGCCAGCAGGATACTAGCGCCCCTAAGCTCCTACAATGAGCAGTTCTTC.

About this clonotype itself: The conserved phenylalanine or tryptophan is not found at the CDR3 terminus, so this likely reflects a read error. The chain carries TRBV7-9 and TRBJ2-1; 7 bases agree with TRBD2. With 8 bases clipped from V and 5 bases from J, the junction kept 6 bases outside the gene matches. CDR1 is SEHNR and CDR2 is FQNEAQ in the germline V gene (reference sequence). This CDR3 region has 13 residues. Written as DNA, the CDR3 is TGTGCCAGCCGGGGGGTCGCGAACAATGAGCAGTTCTTA. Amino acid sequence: CASRGVANNEQFL.

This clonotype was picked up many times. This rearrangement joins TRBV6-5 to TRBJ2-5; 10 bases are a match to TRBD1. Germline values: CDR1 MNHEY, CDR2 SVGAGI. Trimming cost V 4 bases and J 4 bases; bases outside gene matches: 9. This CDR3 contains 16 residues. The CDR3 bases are TGTGCCAGCAGTTCCGGACAGGGGGTGCTCGGAGAGACCCAGTACTTC. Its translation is CASSSGQGVLGETQYF.

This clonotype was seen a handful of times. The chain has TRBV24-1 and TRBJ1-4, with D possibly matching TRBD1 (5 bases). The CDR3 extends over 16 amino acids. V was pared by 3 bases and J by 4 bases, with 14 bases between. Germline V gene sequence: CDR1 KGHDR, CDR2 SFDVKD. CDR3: CATSDGGRGDNEKLFF. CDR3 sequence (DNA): TGTGCCACCAGTGATGGGGGTCGCGGAGATAATGAAAAACTGTTTTTT.

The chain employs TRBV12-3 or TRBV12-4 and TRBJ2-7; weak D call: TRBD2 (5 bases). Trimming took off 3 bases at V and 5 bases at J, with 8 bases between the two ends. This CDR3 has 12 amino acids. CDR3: CASSFREHEQYF. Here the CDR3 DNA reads TGTGCCAGCAGTTTCCGGGAACACGAGCAGTACTTC.

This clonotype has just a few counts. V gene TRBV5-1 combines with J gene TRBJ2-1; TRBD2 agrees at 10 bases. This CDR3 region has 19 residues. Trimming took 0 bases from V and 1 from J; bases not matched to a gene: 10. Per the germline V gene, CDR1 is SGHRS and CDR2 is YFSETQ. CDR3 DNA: TGCGCCAGCAGCTTGGAGCCTAGCGGGAGTTGGAGGTCCTACAATGAGCAGTTCTTC. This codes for CASSLEPSGSWRSYNEQFF.

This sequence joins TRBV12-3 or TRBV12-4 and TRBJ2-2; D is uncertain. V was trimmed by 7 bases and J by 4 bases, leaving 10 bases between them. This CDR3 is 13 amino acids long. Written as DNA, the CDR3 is TGTGCCAGCACCCCCCTTGCCACCGGGGAGCTGTTTTTT. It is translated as CASTPLATGELFF.

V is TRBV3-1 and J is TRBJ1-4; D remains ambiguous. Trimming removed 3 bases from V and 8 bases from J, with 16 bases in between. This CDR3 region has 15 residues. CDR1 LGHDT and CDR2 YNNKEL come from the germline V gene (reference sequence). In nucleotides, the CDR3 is TGTGCCAGCAGCCAGACCTTCAAGGCAAGGGAAAAACTGTTTTTT. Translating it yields CASSQTFKAREKLFF.

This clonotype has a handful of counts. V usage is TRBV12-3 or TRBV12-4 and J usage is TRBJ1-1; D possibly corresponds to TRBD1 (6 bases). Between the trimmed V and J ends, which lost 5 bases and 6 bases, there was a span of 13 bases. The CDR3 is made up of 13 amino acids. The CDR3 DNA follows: TGTGCCAGCAGTCCAACAGGGTTTGCTGAAGCTTTCTTT. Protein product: CASSPTGFAEAFF.

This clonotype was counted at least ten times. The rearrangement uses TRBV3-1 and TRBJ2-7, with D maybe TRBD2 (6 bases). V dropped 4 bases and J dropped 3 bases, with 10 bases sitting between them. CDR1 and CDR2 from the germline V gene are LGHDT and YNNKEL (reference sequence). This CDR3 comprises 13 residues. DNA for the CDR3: TGTGCCAGCAGCCGACGACTAGACTACGAGCAGTACTTC. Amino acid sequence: CASSRRLDYEQYF.

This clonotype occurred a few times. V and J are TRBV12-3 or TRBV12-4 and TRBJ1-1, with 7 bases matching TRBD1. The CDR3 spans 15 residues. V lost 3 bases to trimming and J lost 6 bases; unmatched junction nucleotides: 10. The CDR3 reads CASSFIRQGESEAFF. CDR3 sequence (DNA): TGTGCCAGCAGTTTCATTCGACAGGGTGAGTCTGAAGCTTTCTTT.